Listed here are 19 T cell receptor beta chains from one sample, sequenced in a study of cytomegalovirus exposure and HLA in healthy donors. The PCR had 60 Vbeta and 13 Jbeta primers. Assay used: immunoSEQ multiplex PCR; TCRdb lists only in-frame clones, some missing. Of about 300,000 clones in the sample, 86% are singletons; the top ten hold less than 4%. The sample comprised PBMCs. The receptors shown here come from a man aged 40-49 years in good health and CMV-seropositive.

V usage is TRBV27 and J usage is TRBJ2-7, with TRBD1 matching over 10 bases. J lost 0 bases, V lost 4 bases, and 3 bases had no gene match. Germline values: CDR1 MNHEY, CDR2 SMNVEV (reference sequence). The CDR3 sequence is 15 residues long. DNA of the CDR3: TGTGCCAGCAGTTACCGGACAGGGGGCTCCTACGAGCAGTACTTC. Its translation: CASSYRTGGSYEQYF.

V is TRBV13 and J is TRBJ2-7; 11 bases match TRBD1. Germline V lookup: CDR1 PRHDT, CDR2 FYEKMQ (reference sequence). Trimming at V came to 2 bases and at J to 5 bases, leaving 11 bases not matched to a gene. The CDR3 contains 17 residues. This chain's CDR3 is CASSLISRTGGRDEQYF. The CDR3 DNA follows: TGTGCCAGCAGCTTAATATCACGGACAGGGGGCCGGGACGAGCAGTACTTC.

A single count supports this clone. The rearrangement uses TRBV7-2 and TRBJ2-5; D is unclear. V was trimmed by 1 base and J by 2 bases, leaving 14 bases between them. The germline CDR1 and CDR2 sequences are SGHTA and FQGNSA. The CDR3 consists of 16 residues. This CDR3 is CASSLEMRRWQETQYF. The DNA of the CDR3 is TGTGCCAGCAGCTTAGAAATGAGGCGGTGGCAAGAGACCCAGTACTTC.

This sequence joins TRBV19 and TRBJ2-5; TRBD1 is a possible D gene (6 bases). The V and J ends lost 5 bases and 5 bases respectively, with 15 bases between them. This CDR3 comprises 14 residues. Germline V gives CDR1 LNHDA, CDR2 SQIVND (reference sequence). The CDR3 DNA reads TGTGCCAGTAGTCCCAGGGGCAGCAGGGAGACCCAGTACTTC. Translation: CASSPRGSRETQYF.

The chain has TRBV27 and TRBJ2-5; 10 bases align to TRBD1. Per the germline V gene, CDR1 is MNHEY and CDR2 is SMNVEV (reference sequence). With V trimmed by 4 bases and J by 2 bases, 4 bases remained unmatched. The CDR3 length is 15 residues. The CDR3 sequence is CASSSRDRGQETQYF. The CDR3 nucleotides are TGTGCCAGCAGTTCCCGGGACAGGGGACAAGAGACCCAGTACTTC.

This rearrangement joins TRBV10-3 to TRBJ2-3, with 8 bases aligning to TRBD2. V gave up 6 bases and J gave up 2 bases; unmatched junction bases: 7. The CDR3 is 15 amino acids. CDR1 ENHRY and CDR2 SYGVKD come from the germline V gene. CDR3 amino acids: CAIRDSGTNTDTQYF. For the CDR3, the DNA is TGTGCCATCAGGGATAGCGGGACAAACACAGATACGCAGTATTTT.

This CDR3 is CASSLDVAGDSYEQYF. CDR3 DNA: TGCGCCAGCAGCTTGGATGTAGCGGGAGATAGCTACGAGCAGTACTTC. The chain employs TRBV5-1 and TRBJ2-7, with 9 bases identical to TRBD2. Trimming removed 0 bases from V and 3 bases from J; junction bases left unmatched: 7. The CDR3 is made up of 16 amino acids. Germline CDR1 reads SGHRS; CDR2 reads YFSETQ. Complete variable domain (other parts from reference TRBV5-1 and TRBJ2-7): KAGVTQTPRYLIKTRGQQVTLSCSPISGHRSVSWYQQTPGQGLQFLFEYFSETQRNKGNFPGRFSGRQFSNSRSEMNVSTLELGDSALYLCASSLDVAGDSYEQYFGPGTRLTVT.

V and J are TRBV7-9 and TRBJ1-5; possible D gene TRBD1, 5 bases. With 1 base removed from V and 0 bases from J, the gap between germline ends came to 10 bases. CDR1 is SEHNR and CDR2 is FQNEAQ in the germline V gene (reference sequence). The CDR3 spans 16 residues. CDR3 sequence reads: CASSLGYGGSNQPQHF. The CDR3 nucleotides read TGTGCCAGCAGCTTAGGGTACGGGGGTAGCAATCAGCCCCAGCATTTT.

The chain carries TRBV7-2 and TRBJ1-6; tentatively, D is TRBD1 (5 bases). The CDR3 extends over 17 amino acids. V was cut by 5 bases and J by 7 bases, with 21 bases left in between. Germline V CDR1 and CDR2: SGHTA, FQGNSA. The CDR3, as DNA: TGTGCCAGCAGCCTAGGCGTTAGGGCAGGGCCAAATTCACCCCTCCACTTT. It translates to CASSLGVRAGPNSPLHF.

The rearrangement joins TRBV5-4 to TRBJ1-1, with D possibly TRBD1 on 6 matching bases. The CDR3 covers 16 residues. Trimming left V 0 bases short and J 1 base short, with 13 bases between. CDR1 and CDR2 (germline): SGHNT, YYREEE (reference sequence). Written as DNA, the CDR3 is TGTGCCAGCAGCTTGGGCCCGACGGGACAGAACACTGAAGCTTTCTTT. Translation gives CASSLGPTGQNTEAFF.

J is TRBJ1-5 and V is TRBV28, with unresolved D. Germline assignment: CDR1 MDHEN and CDR2 SYDVKM. The ends were cut back, 2 bases at V and 0 bases at J, with 8 bases in the middle. CDR3 length: 15 residues. CDR3 coding DNA: TGTGCCAGCAGTTTAGATCAGGTTAGCAATCAGCCCCAGCATTTT. Its translation: CASSLDQVSNQPQHF.

The CDR3 DNA reads as TGTGCCAGCAGCCCGGGACTCTCAGGGCTAGACAAAAACATTCAGTACTTC. This sequence encodes CASSPGLSGLDKNIQYF. V gene TRBV7-9 combines with J gene TRBJ2-4, with D maybe TRBD2 (6 bases). CDR1 SEHNR and CDR2 FQNEAQ come from the germline V gene (reference sequence). The CDR3 has 17 amino acids. Trimming stripped 5 bases from V and 3 bases from J, with 20 bases between. The whole variable domain, remainder taken from reference TRBV7-9 and TRBJ2-4, is DTGVSQNPRHKITKRGQNVTFRCDPISEHNRLYWYRQTLGQGPEFLTYFQNEAQLEKSRLLSDRFSAERPKGSFSTLEIQRTEQGDSAMYLCASSPGLSGLDKNIQYFGAGTRLSVL.

V usage is TRBV30 and J usage is TRBJ2-3, with D maybe TRBD1 (6 bases). V was clipped by 5 bases and J by 2 bases, with 11 bases between them. CDR1 and CDR2 (germline): GTSNPN, SVGIG (reference sequence). The CDR3 has 13 residues. The chain's CDR3 is CAWQTGNTDTQYF. CDR3 coding DNA: TGTGCCTGGCAAACAGGGAACACAGATACGCAGTATTTT.

The V and J genes are TRBV9 and TRBJ2-5, with D possibly being TRBD2 (7 bases). CDR3 length: 17 residues. Germline V gene data show CDR1 as SGDLS and CDR2 as YYNGEE. With 3 bases removed from V and 5 bases from J, the gap between germline ends came to 23 bases. The CDR3 here is CASSAGGGPGTWETQYF. In DNA, the CDR3 is TGTGCCAGCAGCGCGGGGGGCGGACCCGGGACGTGGGAGACCCAGTACTTC.

The chain carries TRBV10-3 and TRBJ2-3; TRBD2 matches at 10 bases. The CDR3 sequence is 15 residues long. V was pared by 6 bases and J by 1 base, with 4 bases of the junction left unmatched. Germline CDR1 is ENHRY and CDR2 is SYGVKD. Here the CDR3 DNA reads TGTGCCATCAGAAAGGGGACTAGCGGCACAGATACGCAGTATTTT. It specifies CAIRKGTSGTDTQYF.

The chain has TRBV28 and TRBJ2-7; 7 bases agree with TRBD1. Germline lookup yields CDR1 MDHEN and CDR2 SYDVKM. The CDR3 is made up of 14 amino acids. V was pared by 4 bases and J by 9 bases, with 12 bases of the junction left unmatched. CDR3 sequence reads: CASSSIRTGSRQYF. CDR3 in DNA: TGTGCCAGCAGTTCAATCCGGACAGGCAGCAGGCAGTACTTC.

The rearrangement uses TRBV7-9 and TRBJ1-4; the match to TRBD1 covers 8 bases. The CDR3 loop spans 17 amino acids. Germline V gene lookup returns CDR1 SEHNR and CDR2 FQNEAQ (reference sequence). V shed 2 bases, J shed 0 bases, and the junction held 5 bases outside the gene matches. CDR3 nucleotide sequence: TGTGCCAGCAGCTTACCCATACAGGGGGCAACTAATGAAAAACTGTTTTTT. Translated, it gives CASSLPIQGATNEKLFF.

The chain employs TRBV5-1 and TRBJ2-7; 11 bases agree with TRBD2. The germline CDR1 and CDR2 sequences are SGHRS and YFSETQ. The CDR3 covers 16 residues. V shed 4 bases and J 2 bases; nucleotides not matched to a gene: 8. CDR3 sequence: CASSPTTSGATYEQYF. The CDR3 coding sequence is TGCGCCAGCAGCCCCACGACTAGCGGGGCCACCTACGAGCAGTACTTC.

V is TRBV7-2 and J is TRBJ2-5; perhaps TRBD1 as D (5 bases). The CDR3 is 15 residues long. Germline assignment: CDR1 SGHTA and CDR2 FQGNSA. Trimming left V 3 bases short and J 1 base short, with 12 bases between. The CDR3 loop is CASSFGSGSQETQYF. CDR3 sequence (DNA): TGTGCCAGCAGCTTTGGGTCAGGGTCCCAAGAGACCCAGTACTTC.